A single T cell receptor beta chain is shown here with its context. CDR1 is MNHEY, CDR2 SMNVEV, per germline (reference sequence). This CDR3 has 16 residues. The V and J ends lost 2 bases and 5 bases respectively, with 15 bases between them. The sample belongs to a study of blood T cell repertoires in COVID-19. Background on the study: Samples representing acute and convalescent COVID-19 were sourced from the United States, Italy and Spain. From T cells, B-cell-depleted T cells, or PBMCs came the material, which was cDNA or gDNA.

Study processing details: Reference gene primer amplification gave nucleated cell count estimates. Only in-frame clones appear in the TCRdb table, and some are missing; sequencing was by immunoSEQ multiplex PCR. V and J calls plus clone size are reproduced from that table; the DNA served to infer D and trimming. In the table there are 270,000 or so clones, 80% to 90% of which are singletons. Input material: peripheral blood. This clonotype originated in a woman aged 25 to 39 with active or convalescent COVID-19. The chain joins TRBV27 to TRBJ1-4, with TRBD1 as a possible D gene (6 bases). The CDR3 DNA is TGTGCCAGCAGTTTAGGCACAGGGTTTTCCAATGAAAAACTGTTTTTT. This encodes CASSLGTGFSNEKLFF. Variable domain in full (rest from reference TRBV27 and TRBJ1-4): EAQVTQNPRYLITVTGKKLTVTCSQNMNHEYMSWYRQDPGLGLRQIYYSMNVEVTDKGDVPEGYKVSRKEKRNFPLILESPSPNQTSLYFCASSLGTGFSNEKLFFGSGTQLSVL.